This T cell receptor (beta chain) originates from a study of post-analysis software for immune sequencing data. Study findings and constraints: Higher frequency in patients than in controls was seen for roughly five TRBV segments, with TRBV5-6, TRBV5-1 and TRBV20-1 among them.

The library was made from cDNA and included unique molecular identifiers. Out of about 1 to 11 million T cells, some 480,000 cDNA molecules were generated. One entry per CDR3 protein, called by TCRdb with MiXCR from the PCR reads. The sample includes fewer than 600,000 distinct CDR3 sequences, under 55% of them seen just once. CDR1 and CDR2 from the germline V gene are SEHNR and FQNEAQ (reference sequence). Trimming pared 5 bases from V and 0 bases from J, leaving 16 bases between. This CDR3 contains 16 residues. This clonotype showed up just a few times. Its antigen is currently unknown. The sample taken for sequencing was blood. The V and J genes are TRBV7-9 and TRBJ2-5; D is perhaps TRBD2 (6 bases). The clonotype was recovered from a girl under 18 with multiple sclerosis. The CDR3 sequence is CASSRLGGAYQETQYF. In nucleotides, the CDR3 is TGTGCCAGCAGCCGACTAGGAGGGGCGTACCAAGAGACCCAGTACTTC.